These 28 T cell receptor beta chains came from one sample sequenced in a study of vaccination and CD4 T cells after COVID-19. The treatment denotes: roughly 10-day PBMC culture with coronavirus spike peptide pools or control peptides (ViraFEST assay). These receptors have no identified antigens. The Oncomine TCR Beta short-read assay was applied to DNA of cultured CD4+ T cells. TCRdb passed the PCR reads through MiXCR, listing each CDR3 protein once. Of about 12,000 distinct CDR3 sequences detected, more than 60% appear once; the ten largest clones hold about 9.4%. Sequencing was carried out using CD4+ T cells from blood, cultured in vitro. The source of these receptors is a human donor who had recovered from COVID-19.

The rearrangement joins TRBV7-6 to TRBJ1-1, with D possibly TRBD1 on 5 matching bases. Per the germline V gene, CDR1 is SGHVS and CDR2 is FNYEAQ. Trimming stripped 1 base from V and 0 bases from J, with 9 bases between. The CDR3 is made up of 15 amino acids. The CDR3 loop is CASSLGRGMNTEAFF. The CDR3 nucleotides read TGTGCCAGCAGCTTAGGGAGGGGAATGAACACTGAAGCTTTCTTT.

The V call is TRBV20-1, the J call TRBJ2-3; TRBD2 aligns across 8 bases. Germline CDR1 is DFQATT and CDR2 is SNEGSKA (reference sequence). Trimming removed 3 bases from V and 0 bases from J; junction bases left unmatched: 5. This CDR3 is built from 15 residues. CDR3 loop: CSASPSGPSTDTQYF. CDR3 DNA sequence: TGCAGTGCTAGTCCTAGCGGGCCCAGCACAGATACGCAGTATTTT.

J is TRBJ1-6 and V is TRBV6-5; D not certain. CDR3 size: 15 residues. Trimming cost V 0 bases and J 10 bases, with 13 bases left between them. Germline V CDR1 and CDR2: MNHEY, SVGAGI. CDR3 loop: CASSYSQRSNSPLHF. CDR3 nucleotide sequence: TGTGCCAGCAGTTACTCGCAGAGGTCAAACTCACCCCTCCACTTT.

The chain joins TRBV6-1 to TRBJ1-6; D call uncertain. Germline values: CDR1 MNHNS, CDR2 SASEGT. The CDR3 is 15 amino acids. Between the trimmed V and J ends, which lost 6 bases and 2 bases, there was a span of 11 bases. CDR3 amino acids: CASRMGATYNSPLHF. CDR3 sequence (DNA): TGTGCCAGCAGGATGGGAGCGACCTATAATTCACCCCTCCACTTT.

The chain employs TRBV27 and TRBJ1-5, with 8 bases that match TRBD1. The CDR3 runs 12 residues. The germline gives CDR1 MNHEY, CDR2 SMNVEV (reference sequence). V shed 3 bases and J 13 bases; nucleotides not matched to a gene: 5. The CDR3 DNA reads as TGTGCCAGCAGTTTGAGACAGGGGCCACAGCATTTT. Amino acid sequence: CASSLRQGPQHF.

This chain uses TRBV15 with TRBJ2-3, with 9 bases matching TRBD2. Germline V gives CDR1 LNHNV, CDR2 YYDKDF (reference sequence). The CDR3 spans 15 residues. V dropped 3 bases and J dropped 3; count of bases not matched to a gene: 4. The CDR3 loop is CATSSRREGTDTQYF. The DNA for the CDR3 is TGTGCCACCAGCAGTCGGCGGGAGGGGACAGATACGCAGTATTTT.

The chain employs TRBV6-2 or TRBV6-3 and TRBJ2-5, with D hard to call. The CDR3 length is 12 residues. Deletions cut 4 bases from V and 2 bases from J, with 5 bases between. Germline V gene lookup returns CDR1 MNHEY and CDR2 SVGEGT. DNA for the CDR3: TGTGCCAGCAGTTGGGGTCAAGAGACCCAGTACTTC. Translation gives CASSWGQETQYF.

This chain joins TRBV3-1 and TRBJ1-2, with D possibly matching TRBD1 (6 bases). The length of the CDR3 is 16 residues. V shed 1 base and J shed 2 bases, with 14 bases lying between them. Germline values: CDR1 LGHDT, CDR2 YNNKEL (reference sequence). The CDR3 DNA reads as TGTGCCAGCAGCCAAGCCGGTCGGGGGCCAAACTATGGCTACACCTTC. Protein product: CASSQAGRGPNYGYTF.

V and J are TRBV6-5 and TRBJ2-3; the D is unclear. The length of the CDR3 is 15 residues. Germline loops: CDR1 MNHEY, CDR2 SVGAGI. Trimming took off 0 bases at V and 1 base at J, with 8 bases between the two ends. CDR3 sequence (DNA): TGTGCCAGCAGTTACTCCCGCCGGGGCACAGATACGCAGTATTTT. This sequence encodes CASSYSRRGTDTQYF.

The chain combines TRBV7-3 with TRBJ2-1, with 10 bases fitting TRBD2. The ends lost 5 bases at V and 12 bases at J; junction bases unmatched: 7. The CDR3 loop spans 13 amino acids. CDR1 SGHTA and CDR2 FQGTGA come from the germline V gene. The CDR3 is CASSLQREGGQFF. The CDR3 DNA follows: TGTGCCAGCAGCCTCCAGCGGGAGGGCGGGCAGTTCTTC.

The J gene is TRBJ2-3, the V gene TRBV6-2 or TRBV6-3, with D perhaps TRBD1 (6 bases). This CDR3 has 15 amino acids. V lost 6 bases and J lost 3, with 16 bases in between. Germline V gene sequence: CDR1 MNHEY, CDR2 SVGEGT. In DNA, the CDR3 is TGTGCCAGCAGACAAGGCAGGGGACAAACAGATACGCAGTATTTT. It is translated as CASRQGRGQTDTQYF.

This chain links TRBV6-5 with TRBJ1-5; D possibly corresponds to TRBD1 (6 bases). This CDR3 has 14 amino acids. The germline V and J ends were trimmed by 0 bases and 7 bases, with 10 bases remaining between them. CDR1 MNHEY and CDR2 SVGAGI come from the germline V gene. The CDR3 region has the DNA TGTGCCAGCAGTTACTCTGGGGGCGGACAGCCCCAGCATTTT. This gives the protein CASSYSGGGQPQHF.

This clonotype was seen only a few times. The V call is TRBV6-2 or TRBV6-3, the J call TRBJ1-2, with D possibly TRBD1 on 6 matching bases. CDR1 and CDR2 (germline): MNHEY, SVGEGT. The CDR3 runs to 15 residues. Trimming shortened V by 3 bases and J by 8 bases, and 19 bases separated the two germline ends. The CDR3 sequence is CASSYQGRRFTGYTF. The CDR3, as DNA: TGTGCCAGCAGTTATCAGGGGCGGCGGTTTACCGGCTACACCTTC.

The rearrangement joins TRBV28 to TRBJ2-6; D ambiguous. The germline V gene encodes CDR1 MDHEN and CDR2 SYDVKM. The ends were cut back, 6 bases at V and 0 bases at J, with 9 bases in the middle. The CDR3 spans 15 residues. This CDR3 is CASSSHGSGANVLTF. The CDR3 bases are TGTGCCAGCAGCTCACACGGCTCTGGGGCCAACGTCCTGACTTTC.

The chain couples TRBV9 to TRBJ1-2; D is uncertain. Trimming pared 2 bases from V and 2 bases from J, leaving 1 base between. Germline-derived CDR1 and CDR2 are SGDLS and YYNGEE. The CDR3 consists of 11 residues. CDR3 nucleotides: TGTGCCAGCAGCGTCAACTATGGCTACACCTTC. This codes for CASSVNYGYTF.

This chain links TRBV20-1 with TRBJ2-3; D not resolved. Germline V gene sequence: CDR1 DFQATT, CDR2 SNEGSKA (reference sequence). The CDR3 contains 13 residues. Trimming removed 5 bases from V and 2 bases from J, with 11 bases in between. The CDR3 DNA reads TGCAGTGCTCCTGAATCTAACACAGATACGCAGTATTTT. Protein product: CSAPESNTDTQYF.

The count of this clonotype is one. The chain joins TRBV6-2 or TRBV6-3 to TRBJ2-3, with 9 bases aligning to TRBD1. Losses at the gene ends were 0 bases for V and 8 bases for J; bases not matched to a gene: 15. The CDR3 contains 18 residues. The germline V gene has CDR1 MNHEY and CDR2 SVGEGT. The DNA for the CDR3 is TGTGCCAGCAGTTACTCCATTACGGGACAGGGTTCAGCAGTTACGCAGTATTTT. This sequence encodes CASSYSITGQGSAVTQYF.

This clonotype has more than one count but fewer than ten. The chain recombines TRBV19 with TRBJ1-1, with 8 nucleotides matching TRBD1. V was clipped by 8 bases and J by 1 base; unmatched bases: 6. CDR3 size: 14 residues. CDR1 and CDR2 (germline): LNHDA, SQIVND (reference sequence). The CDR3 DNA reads TGTGCCAGTCCAGGACAGGGTGGGAACACTGAAGCTTTCTTT. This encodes CASPGQGGNTEAFF. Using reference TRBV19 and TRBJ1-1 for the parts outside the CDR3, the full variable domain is DGGITQSPKYLFRKEGQNVTLSCEQNLNHDAMYWYRQDPGQGLRLIYYSQIVNDFQKGDIAEGYSVSREKKESFPLTVTSAQKNPTAFYLCASPGQGGNTEAFFGQGTRLTVV.

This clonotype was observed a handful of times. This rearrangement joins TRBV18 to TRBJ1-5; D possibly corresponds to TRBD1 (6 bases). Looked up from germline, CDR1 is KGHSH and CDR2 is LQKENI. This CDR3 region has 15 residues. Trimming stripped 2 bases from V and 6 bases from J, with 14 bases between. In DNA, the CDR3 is TGTGCCAGCTCACCAAGGGGGGCCGCCTCTCAGCCCCAGCATTTT. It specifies CASSPRGAASQPQHF.

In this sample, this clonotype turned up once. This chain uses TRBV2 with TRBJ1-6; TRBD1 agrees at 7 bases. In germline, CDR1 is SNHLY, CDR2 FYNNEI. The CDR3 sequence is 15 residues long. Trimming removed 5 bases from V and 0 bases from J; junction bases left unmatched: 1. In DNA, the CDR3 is TGTGCCAGCAGTCGACAGGGCTCCTATAATTCACCCCTCCACTTT. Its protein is CASSRQGSYNSPLHF.

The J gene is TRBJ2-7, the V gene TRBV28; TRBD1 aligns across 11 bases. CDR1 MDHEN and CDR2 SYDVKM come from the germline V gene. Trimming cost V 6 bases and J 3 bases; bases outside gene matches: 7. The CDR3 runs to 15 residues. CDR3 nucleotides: TGTGCCAGCAGCACCCGGGACAGGGGGTACTACGAGCAGTACTTC. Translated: CASSTRDRGYYEQYF.

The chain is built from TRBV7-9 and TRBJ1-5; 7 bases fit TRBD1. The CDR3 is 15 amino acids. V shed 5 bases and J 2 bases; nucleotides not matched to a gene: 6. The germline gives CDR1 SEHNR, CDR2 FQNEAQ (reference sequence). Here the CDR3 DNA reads TGTGCCAGCAGCGAGGGGGCTTGGGGCAATCAGCCCCAGCATTTT. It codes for CASSEGAWGNQPQHF.

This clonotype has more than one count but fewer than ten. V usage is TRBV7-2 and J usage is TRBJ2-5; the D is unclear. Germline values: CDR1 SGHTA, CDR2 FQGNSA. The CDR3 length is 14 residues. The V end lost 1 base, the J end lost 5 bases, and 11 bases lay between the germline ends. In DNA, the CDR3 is TGTGCCAGCAGCTTAGGTCCCAGGATGGAGACCCAGTACTTC. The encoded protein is CASSLGPRMETQYF.

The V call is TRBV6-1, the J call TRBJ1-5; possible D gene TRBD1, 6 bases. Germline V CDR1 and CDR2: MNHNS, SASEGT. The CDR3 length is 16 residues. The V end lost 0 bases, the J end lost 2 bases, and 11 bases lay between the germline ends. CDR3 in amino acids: CASSEAGGLGNQPQHF. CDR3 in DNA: TGTGCCAGCAGTGAAGCGGGGGGGCTGGGCAATCAGCCCCAGCATTTT.

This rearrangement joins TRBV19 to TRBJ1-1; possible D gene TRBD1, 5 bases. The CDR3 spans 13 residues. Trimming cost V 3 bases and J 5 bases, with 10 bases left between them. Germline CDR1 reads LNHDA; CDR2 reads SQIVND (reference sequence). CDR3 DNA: TGTGCCAGTAGTATTCCGTGGGGGACTGAAGCTTTCTTT. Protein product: CASSIPWGTEAFF.

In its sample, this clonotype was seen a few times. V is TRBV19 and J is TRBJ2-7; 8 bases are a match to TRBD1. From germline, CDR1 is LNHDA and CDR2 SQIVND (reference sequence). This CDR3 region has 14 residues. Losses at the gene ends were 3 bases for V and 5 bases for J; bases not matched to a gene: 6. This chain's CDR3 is CASSMIQGVNEQYF. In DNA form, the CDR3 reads TGTGCCAGTAGTATGATACAGGGGGTCAACGAGCAGTACTTC.

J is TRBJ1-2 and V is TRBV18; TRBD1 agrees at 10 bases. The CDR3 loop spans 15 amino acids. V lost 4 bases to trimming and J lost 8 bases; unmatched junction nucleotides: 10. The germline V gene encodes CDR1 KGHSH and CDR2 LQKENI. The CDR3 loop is CASSLRQGADIGYTF. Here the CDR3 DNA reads TGTGCCAGCTCACTGAGACAGGGGGCGGACATCGGCTACACCTTC.

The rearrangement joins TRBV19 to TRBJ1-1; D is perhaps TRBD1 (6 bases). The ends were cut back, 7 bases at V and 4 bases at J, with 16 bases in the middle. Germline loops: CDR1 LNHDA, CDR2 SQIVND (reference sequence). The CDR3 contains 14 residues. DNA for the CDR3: TGTGCCAGTATCAGCATCAGGGGTATCACTGAAGCTTTCTTT. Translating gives CASISIRGITEAFF.